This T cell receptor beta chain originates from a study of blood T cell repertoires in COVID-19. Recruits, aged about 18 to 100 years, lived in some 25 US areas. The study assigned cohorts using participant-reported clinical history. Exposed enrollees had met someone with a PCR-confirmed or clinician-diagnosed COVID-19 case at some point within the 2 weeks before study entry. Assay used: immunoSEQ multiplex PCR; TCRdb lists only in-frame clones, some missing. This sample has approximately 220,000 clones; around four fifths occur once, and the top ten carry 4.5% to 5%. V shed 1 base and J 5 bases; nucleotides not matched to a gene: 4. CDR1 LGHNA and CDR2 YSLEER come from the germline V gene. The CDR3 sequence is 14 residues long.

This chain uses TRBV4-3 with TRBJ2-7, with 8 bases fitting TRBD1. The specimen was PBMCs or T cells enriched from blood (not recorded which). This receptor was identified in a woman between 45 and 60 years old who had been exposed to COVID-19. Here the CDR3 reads CASSQVTGGNEQYF. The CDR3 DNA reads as TGCGCCAGCAGCCAAGTAACAGGGGGAAACGAGCAGTACTTC.